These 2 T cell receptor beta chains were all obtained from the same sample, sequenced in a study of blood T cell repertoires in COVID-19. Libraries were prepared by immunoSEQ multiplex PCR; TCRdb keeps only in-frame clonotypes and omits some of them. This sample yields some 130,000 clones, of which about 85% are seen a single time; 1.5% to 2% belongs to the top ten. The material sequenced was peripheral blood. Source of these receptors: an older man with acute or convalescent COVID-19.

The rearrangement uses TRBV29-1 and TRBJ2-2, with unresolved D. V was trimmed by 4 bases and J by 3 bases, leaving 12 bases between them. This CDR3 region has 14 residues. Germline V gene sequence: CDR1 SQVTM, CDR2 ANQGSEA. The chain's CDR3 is CSVVTGYDTGELFF. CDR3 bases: TGCAGCGTTGTTACGGGTTATGACACCGGGGAGCTGTTTTTT.

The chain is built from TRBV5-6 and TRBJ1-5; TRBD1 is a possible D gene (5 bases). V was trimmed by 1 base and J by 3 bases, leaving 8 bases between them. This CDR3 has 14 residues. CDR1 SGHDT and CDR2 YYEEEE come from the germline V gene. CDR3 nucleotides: TGTGCCAGCAGCTTGCCAGGGTCCAATCAGCCCCAGCATTTT. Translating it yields CASSLPGSNQPQHF.